These 8 T cell receptor beta chains originate from one sample sequenced in a study of T-cell reconstitution after alpha-beta-depleted transplantation in children. TCRbeta library construction was performed incorporating unique molecular identifiers. TCRdb used MiXCR to reprocess the PCR reads, holding one entry per CDR3 protein. The sample has 440,000 or so distinct CDR3 sequences, around two fifths seen once. This specimen was PBMCs, taken before TCRalphabeta/CD19-depleted stem cell transplant. Every receptor here comes from a girl aged 2-10 years with aplastic anemia, due to receive a stem cell transplant.

CDR3 residues: CASSHDPLRDTQYF. DNA of the CDR3: TGTGCCAGCAGCCACGACCCCTTGAGGGATACGCAGTATTTT. The chain combines TRBV7-9 with TRBJ2-3; D gene unclear. Germline lookup yields CDR1 SEHNR and CDR2 FQNEAQ (reference sequence). The V end lost 5 bases, the J end lost 6 bases, and 15 bases lay between the germline ends. This CDR3 is 14 amino acids long.

This clonotype was counted a single time. The chain joins TRBV7-2 to TRBJ1-2, with D possibly being TRBD1 (6 bases). The CDR3 totals 17 residues. Germline assignment: CDR1 SGHTA and CDR2 FQGNSA. V was clipped by 1 base and J by 3 bases, with 18 bases between them. The CDR3 DNA is TGTGCCAGCAGCTTAGTATATGGGGGGCTGACGGACTATGGCTACACCTTC. Residues: CASSLVYGGLTDYGYTF.

The chain combines TRBV7-2 with TRBJ2-2; the D is unclear. Germline V gives CDR1 SGHTA, CDR2 FQGNSA. CDR3 length: 13 amino acids. The V gene lost 2 bases and the J gene lost 6 bases, with 7 bases spanning the gap. CDR3 bases: TGTGCCAGCAGCTTACCTTTCCCCGGGGAGCTGTTTTTT. Translated, it gives CASSLPFPGELFF.

V usage is TRBV20-1 and J usage is TRBJ2-6; tentatively, D is TRBD1 (5 bases). V lost 7 bases and J 0 bases, leaving 10 bases between the germline ends. Germline loops: CDR1 DFQATT, CDR2 SNEGSKA (reference sequence). The CDR3 is 14 amino acids. The CDR3 sequence: CSGQGHSGANVLTF. The CDR3 DNA is TGCAGTGGGCAGGGCCACTCTGGGGCCAACGTCCTGACTTTC.

This clonotype was seen many times. The V call is TRBV20-1, the J call TRBJ2-1; 7 bases match TRBD2. This CDR3 comprises 14 residues. The V gene's germline CDR1 is DFQATT and CDR2 SNEGSKA (reference sequence). V lost 4 bases to trimming and J lost 9 bases; unmatched junction nucleotides: 12. This CDR3 reads CSATSLWGGGEQFF. The CDR3 bases are TGCAGTGCTACCTCCTTGTGGGGCGGGGGTGAGCAGTTCTTC.

The table lists this clonotype with many counts. V usage is TRBV12-3 or TRBV12-4 and J usage is TRBJ1-5; TRBD1 agrees at 7 bases. With 6 bases clipped from V and 1 base from J, the junction kept 6 bases outside the gene matches. This CDR3 is built from 15 residues. The DNA of the CDR3 is TGTGCCAGCAGAAGACAGGGTTCCAGCAATCAGCCCCAGCATTTT. It specifies CASRRQGSSNQPQHF.

V usage is TRBV5-1 and J usage is TRBJ2-1; D perhaps matches TRBD2 (5 bases). The CDR3 is 13 residues long. V shed 7 bases and J shed 0 bases, with 8 bases lying between them. From germline, CDR1 is SGHRS and CDR2 YFSETQ. Here the CDR3 DNA reads TGCGCCAGCGGGAGACCCTCCTACAATGAGCAGTTCTTC. Its protein is CASGRPSYNEQFF.

This clonotype appeared a single time. V gene TRBV20-1 combines with J gene TRBJ2-7; TRBD2 is a possible D gene (6 bases). The V and J ends lost 4 bases and 2 bases respectively, with 21 bases between them. The CDR3 consists of 16 residues. Germline V gene lookup returns CDR1 DFQATT and CDR2 SNEGSKA (reference sequence). This CDR3 is CSATTSYVGQTYEQYF. The CDR3 region has the DNA TGCAGTGCTACGACTAGTTATGTGGGGCAGACCTACGAGCAGTACTTC.